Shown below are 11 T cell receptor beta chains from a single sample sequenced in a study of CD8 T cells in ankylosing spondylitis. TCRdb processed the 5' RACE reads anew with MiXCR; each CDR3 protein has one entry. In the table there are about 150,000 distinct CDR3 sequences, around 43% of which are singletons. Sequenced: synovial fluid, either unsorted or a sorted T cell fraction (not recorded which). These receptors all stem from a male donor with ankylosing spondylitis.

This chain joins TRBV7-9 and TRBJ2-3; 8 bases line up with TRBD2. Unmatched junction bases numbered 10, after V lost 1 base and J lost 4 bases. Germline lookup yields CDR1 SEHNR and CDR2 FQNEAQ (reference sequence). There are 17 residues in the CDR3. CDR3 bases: TGTGCCAGCAGCTTAGAACTCGGGGGGGGCAGCGCAGATACGCAGTATTTT. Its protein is CASSLELGGGSADTQYF.

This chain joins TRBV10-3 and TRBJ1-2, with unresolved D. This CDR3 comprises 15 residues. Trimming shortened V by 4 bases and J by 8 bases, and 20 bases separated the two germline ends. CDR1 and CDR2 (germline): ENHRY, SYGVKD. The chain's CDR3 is CAISGFRIPWKGYTF. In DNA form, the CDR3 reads TGTGCCATCAGTGGCTTCAGAATCCCCTGGAAAGGCTACACCTTC.

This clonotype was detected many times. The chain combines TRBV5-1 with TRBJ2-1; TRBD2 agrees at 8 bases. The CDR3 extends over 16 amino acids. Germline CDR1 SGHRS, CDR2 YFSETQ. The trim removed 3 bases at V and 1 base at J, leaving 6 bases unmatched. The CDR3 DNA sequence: TGCGCCAGCAGCTACCTACCGGGAGGGTCCTACAATGAGCAGTTCTTC. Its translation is CASSYLPGGSYNEQFF.

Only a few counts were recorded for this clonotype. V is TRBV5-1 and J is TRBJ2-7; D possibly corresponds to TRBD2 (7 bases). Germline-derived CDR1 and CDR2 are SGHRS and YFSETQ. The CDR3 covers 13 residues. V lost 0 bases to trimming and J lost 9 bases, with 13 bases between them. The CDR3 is CASSLAGGLTQYF. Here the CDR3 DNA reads TGCGCCAGCAGCTTGGCCGGGGGGCTCACGCAGTACTTC.

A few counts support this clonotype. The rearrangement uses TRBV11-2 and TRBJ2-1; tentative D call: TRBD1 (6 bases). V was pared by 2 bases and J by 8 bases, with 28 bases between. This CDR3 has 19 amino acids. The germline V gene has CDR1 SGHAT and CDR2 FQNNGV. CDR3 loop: CASSLIGGFGQLLGYEQFF. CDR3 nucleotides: TGTGCCAGCAGCTTAATAGGGGGTTTTGGACAGCTATTAGGGTATGAGCAGTTCTTC. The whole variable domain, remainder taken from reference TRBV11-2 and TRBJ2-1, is EAGVAQSPRYKIIEKRQSVAFWCNPISGHATLYWYQQILGQGPKLLIQFQNNGVVDDSQLPKDRFSAERLKGVDSTLKIQPAKLEDSAVYLCASSLIGGFGQLLGYEQFFGPGTRLTVL.

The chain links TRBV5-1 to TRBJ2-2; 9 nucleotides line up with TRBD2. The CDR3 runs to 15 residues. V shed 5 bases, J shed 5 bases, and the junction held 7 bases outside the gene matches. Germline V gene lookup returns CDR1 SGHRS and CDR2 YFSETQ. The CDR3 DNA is TGCGCCAGCAGGGAGGGACTAGCTCTTACCGGGGAGCTGTTTTTT. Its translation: CASREGLALTGELFF.

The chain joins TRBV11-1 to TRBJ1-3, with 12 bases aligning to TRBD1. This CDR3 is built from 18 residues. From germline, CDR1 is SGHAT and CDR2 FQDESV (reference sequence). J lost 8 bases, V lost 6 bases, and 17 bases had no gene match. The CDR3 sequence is CASRAGTGGSLPLDTIYF. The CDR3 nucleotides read TGTGCCAGCAGGGCCGGGACAGGGGGCTCTTTACCCCTGGACACCATATATTTT.

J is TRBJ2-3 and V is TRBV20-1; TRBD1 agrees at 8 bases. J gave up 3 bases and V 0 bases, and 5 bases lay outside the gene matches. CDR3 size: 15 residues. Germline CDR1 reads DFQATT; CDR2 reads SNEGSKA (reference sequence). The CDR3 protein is CSARETDRVTDTQYF. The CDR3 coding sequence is TGCAGTGCTAGAGAAACGGACAGGGTGACAGATACGCAGTATTTT.

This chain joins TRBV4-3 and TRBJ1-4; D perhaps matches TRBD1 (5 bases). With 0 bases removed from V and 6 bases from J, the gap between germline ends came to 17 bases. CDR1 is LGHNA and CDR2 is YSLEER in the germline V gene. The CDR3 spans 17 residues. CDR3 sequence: CASSQDLRGPRYEKLFF. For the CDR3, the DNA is TGCGCCAGCAGCCAAGATCTTCGGGGACCCCGATATGAAAAACTGTTTTTT.

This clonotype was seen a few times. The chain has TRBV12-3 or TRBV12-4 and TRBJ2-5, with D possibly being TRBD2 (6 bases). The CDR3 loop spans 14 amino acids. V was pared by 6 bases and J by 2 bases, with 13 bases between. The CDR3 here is CASSGAGTQETQYF. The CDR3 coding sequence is TGTGCCAGCAGCGGAGCCGGGACTCAAGAGACCCAGTACTTC.

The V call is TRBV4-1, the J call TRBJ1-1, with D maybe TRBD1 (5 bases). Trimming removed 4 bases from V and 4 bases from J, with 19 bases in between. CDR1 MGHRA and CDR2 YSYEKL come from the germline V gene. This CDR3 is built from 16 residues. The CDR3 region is CASSRSGGGVSTEAFF. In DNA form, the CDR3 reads TGCGCCAGCAGCCGATCGGGGGGAGGGGTGAGCACTGAAGCTTTCTTT.